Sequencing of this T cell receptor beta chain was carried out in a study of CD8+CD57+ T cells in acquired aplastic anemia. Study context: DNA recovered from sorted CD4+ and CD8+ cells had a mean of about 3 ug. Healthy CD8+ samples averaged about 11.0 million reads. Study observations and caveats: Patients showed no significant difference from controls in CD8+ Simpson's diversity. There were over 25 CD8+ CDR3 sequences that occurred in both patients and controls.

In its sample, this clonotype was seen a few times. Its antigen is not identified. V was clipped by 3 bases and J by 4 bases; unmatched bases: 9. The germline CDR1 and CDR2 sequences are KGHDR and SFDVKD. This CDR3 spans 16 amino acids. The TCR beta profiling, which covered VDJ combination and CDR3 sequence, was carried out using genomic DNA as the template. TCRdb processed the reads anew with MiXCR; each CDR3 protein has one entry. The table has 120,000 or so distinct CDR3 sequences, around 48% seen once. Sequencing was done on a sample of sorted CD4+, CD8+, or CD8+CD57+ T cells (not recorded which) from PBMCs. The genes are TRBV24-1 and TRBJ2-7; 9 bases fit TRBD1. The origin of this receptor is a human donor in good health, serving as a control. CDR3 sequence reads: CATSDPSGTGIYEQYF. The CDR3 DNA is TGTGCCACCAGTGATCCCTCCGGGACAGGGATTTACGAGCAGTACTTC.